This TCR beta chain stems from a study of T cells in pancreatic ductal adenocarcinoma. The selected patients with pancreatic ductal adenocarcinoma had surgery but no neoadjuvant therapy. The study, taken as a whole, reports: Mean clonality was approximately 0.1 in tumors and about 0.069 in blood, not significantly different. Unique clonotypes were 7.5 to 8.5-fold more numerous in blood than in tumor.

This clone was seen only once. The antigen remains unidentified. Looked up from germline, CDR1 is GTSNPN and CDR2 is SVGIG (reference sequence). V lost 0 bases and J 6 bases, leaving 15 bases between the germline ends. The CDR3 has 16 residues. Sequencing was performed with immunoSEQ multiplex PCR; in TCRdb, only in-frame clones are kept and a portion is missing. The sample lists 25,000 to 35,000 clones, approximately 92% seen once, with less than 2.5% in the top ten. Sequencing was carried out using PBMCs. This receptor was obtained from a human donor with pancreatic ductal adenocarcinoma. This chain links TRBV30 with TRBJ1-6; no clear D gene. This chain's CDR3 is CAWSVGRLGSNSPLHF. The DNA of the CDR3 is TGTGCCTGGAGTGTAGGGCGGCTGGGGTCTAATTCACCCCTCCACTTT.